This TCR beta chain was obtained from a study of human T cells and chemical hapten exposure. On the study more broadly: Across the whole study, which lasted roughly 24 weeks, patients were given diphenylcyclopropenone on the scalp once a week.

General observations from the study: Each of the donors had alopecia, so their immune responses may not resemble those of healthy people. Counts of expanded TCRs at PT1 were positively correlated with patch test score.

Sample time point: patch test 2, 6 weeks after DPC sensitization. Treatment here: therapeutic diphenylcyclopropenone sensitization with weekly scalp DPC. This clonotype came up a few times. Its antigen is still unknown. The CDR3 is made up of 14 amino acids. With 3 bases removed from V and 1 base from J, the gap between germline ends came to 10 bases. The library tagged each cDNA molecule with unique molecular identifiers. TCRdb passed the RACE reads through MiXCR, listing each CDR3 protein once. Counted here are about 69,000 distinct CDR3 sequences, 10% occurring once; the ten biggest clones make up around 6.8%.

The sequence was obtained from a woman between 45 and 60 years old with alopecia areata. Some clones in this sample may be carry-over from other donors' samples. V gene TRBV12-3 or TRBV12-4 combines with J gene TRBJ2-7; D may be TRBD1 (5 bases). The sample was whole blood, taken in connection with sensitization to the hapten diphenylcyclopropenone (DPC). The CDR3 coding sequence is TGTGCCAGCAGTTTCAGTGACAGATCCTACGAGCAGTACTTC. It encodes CASSFSDRSYEQYF.